This T cell receptor beta chain came from a study of early T cells in non-severe SARS-CoV-2 infection. TCRdb analysed the 5' RACE reads with MiXCR anew, one entry per CDR3 protein. The table shows under 85,000 distinct CDR3 sequences, with 10% to 12% occurring only once. CDR1 KGHSH and CDR2 LQKENI come from the germline V gene. The CDR3 is 14 amino acids. Trimming took 4 bases from V and 6 from J; bases not matched to a gene: 7. The sample in question was whole blood, obtained at baseline. This rearrangement joins TRBV18 to TRBJ2-7; 9 nucleotides agree with TRBD1. The receptor's source is an adult who was a healthcare worker with PCR-confirmed SARS-CoV-2 infection or an uninfected control (not recorded which). The CDR3 reads CASSRGQGKREQYF. The CDR3 bases are TGTGCCAGCTCACGTGGACAGGGGAAACGCGAGCAGTACTTC.